The source of this TCR beta chain is a study of T cell repertoires in cytomegalovirus infection. Broader study findings: Across the ex vivo response, the dominant clonotypes were HLA-C-restricted CMV-specific TCR beta clonotypes.

Comments on this clonotype: The antigen is unknown.

TCRdb re-called the reads with MiXCR, one entry per CDR3 protein. This sample has 650,000 to 850,000 distinct CDR3 sequences; almost 30% occur once, and the top ten carry around 12%. The source material was cultured CD8+ T cells from PBMCs, sampled from culture after CMV antigen stimulation. This sequence was found in a human donor in good health (CMV status not recorded). Some clones in this sample may be carry-over from other donors' samples.

DNA for the CDR3: TGTGCCACCAGTTCCGGGACAGGGGTGAATCAGCCCCAGCATTTT. Encoded protein: CATSSGTGVNQPQHF. The chain employs TRBV15 and TRBJ1-5; TRBD1 matches 10 bases. Germline V gene sequence: CDR1 LNHNV, CDR2 YYDKDF (reference sequence). The V gene end was trimmed by 6 bases and the J gene end by 4 bases; junction bases not matched to a gene: 6. This CDR3 contains 15 residues.